These 13 T cell receptor beta chains came from one sample sequenced in a study of blood T cell repertoires in COVID-19. This table comes from immunoSEQ multiplex PCR, and its TCRdb copy is limited to in-frame clones, with some not included. The data contain 65,000 or so clones, roughly 87% of them singletons. Sequencing input: peripheral blood. The receptors come from a human donor with acute or convalescent COVID-19. The donor label of this sample is uncertain.

This chain links TRBV18 with TRBJ2-3, with TRBD2 matching over 9 bases. The CDR3 consists of 16 residues. V lost 4 bases to trimming and J lost 2 bases; unmatched junction nucleotides: 7. In germline, CDR1 is KGHSH, CDR2 LQKENI. In DNA, the CDR3 is TGTGCCAGCTCACTGTCGACTAGCGGATTCACAGATACGCAGTATTTT. Amino acid sequence: CASSLSTSGFTDTQYF.

This clone was recorded only once. The chain couples TRBV30 to TRBJ2-2; 10 nucleotides agree with TRBD1. The length of the CDR3 is 17 residues. Losses at the gene ends were 3 bases for V and 7 bases for J; bases not matched to a gene: 14. Germline values: CDR1 GTSNPN, CDR2 SVGIG (reference sequence). The CDR3 sequence is CAWRSPLGQGISGELFF. In DNA form, the CDR3 reads TGTGCCTGGAGATCTCCACTGGGACAGGGGATTAGCGGGGAGCTGTTTTTT.

This rearrangement joins TRBV5-5 to TRBJ2-1; 11 bases fit TRBD2. The CDR3 runs to 15 residues. The germline V gene has CDR1 SGHKS and CDR2 YYEKEE (reference sequence). Trimming removed 4 bases from V and 7 bases from J; junction bases left unmatched: 7. For the CDR3, the DNA is TGTGCCAGCAGCGATAGCGGGAGGGCCGCAAATGAGCAGTTCTTC. This gives the protein CASSDSGRAANEQFF.

The chain recombines TRBV6-4 with TRBJ2-1; perhaps TRBD2 as D (5 bases). CDR1 and CDR2 from the germline V gene are MRHNA and SNTAGT. Trimming took off 0 bases at V and 1 base at J, with 10 bases between the two ends. The CDR3 has 16 residues. CDR3 coding DNA: TGTGCCAGCAGTGACTCCATAGGGAGATCCTACAATGAGCAGTTCTTC. The encoded protein is CASSDSIGRSYNEQFF.

This clone was observed a single time. The V call is TRBV2, the J call TRBJ2-6; the match to TRBD2 covers 14 bases. The CDR3 extends over 17 amino acids. Trimming took 6 bases from V and 0 from J; bases not matched to a gene: 1. Germline loops: CDR1 SNHLY, CDR2 FYNNEI. CDR3 coding DNA: TGTGCCAGCAGAGGGACTAGCGGGGGCTCTGGGGCCAACGTCCTGACTTTC. Its protein product is CASRGTSGGSGANVLTF.

This clone appeared a few times. The chain combines TRBV27 with TRBJ2-3; 8 positions agree with TRBD2. The CDR3 extends over 17 amino acids. V lost 5 bases and J lost 0; bases outside the gene matches: 10. Per the germline V gene, CDR1 is MNHEY and CDR2 is SMNVEV (reference sequence). The CDR3 protein is CASSPRGVAGSTDTQYF. CDR3 DNA sequence: TGTGCCAGCAGTCCCCGTGGTGTAGCGGGGAGCACAGATACGCAGTATTTT.

The chain joins TRBV10-3 to TRBJ2-1; 13 bases line up with TRBD2. The CDR3 spans 16 residues. The J segment lost 5 bases and the V segment lost 4 bases, leaving 5 bases of the junction unmatched. Germline lookup yields CDR1 ENHRY and CDR2 SYGVKD. CDR3 nucleotide sequence: TGTGCCATCAGTGCCTGGACTAGCGGGAGTAACAATGAGCAGTTCTTC. It is translated as CAISAWTSGSNNEQFF.

The chain employs TRBV4-1 and TRBJ2-1, with TRBD2 matching 9 bases. The germline V gene encodes CDR1 MGHRA and CDR2 YSYEKL. The CDR3 contains 15 residues. V was clipped by 6 bases and J by 3 bases; unmatched bases: 6. CDR3 region: CASSLAGENYNEQFF. CDR3 sequence (DNA): TGCGCCAGCAGTTTAGCGGGAGAAAACTACAATGAGCAGTTCTTC.

This clone was observed once. The rearrangement links TRBV5-1 to TRBJ2-3; TRBD2 agrees at 10 bases. Germline CDR1 is SGHRS and CDR2 is YFSETQ. The V and J ends lost 4 bases and 7 bases, in that order; junction bases with no gene match: 9. The length of the CDR3 is 15 residues. For the CDR3, the DNA is TGCGCCAGCAGCCCGGGGAGCGGGGGGGCGTATACGCAGTATTTT. The encoded protein is CASSPGSGGAYTQYF.

The chain recombines TRBV27 with TRBJ2-2; 9 nucleotides align to TRBD1. The CDR3 runs to 16 residues. Germline V gene sequence: CDR1 MNHEY, CDR2 SMNVEV (reference sequence). Unmatched junction bases numbered 9, after V lost 5 bases and J lost 5 bases. The CDR3 DNA reads as TGTGCCAGCAGTCCTCTCAGGGACAGGGTTACCGGGGAGCTGTTTTTT. It encodes CASSPLRDRVTGELFF.

This chain joins TRBV21-1 and TRBJ2-1; the table's D call of TRBD1 was not tested on the DNA. TRBV21-1 is assigned pseudogene status. The CDR3 is 15 amino acids. This CDR3 is CASTPRGVHYNEQFF. The CDR3 DNA follows: TGTGCCAGCACCCCCAGGGGGGTTCACTACAATGAGCAGTTCTTC.

The chain combines TRBV19 with TRBJ2-5, with a weak D call TRBD1 (6 bases). The CDR3 length is 12 residues. Germline loops: CDR1 LNHDA, CDR2 SQIVND (reference sequence). Trimming pared 8 bases from V and 5 bases from J, leaving 12 bases between. CDR3 nucleotides: TGTGCCAGTCGACAGGCCGGGGAGACCCAGTACTTC. Translating it yields CASRQAGETQYF.

The rearrangement uses TRBV19 and TRBJ2-7, with 10 bases that match TRBD1. This CDR3 comprises 16 residues. J gave up 4 bases and V 5 bases, and 11 bases lay outside the gene matches. Germline CDR1 LNHDA, CDR2 SQIVND (reference sequence). The CDR3 is CASSPGQGVLLYEQYV. Written as DNA, the CDR3 is TGTGCCAGTAGTCCCGGACAGGGGGTTCTCTTGTACGAGCAGTACGTC.